These T cell receptor beta chains were read from a single sample in a study of blood T cell repertoires in COVID-19. TCRdb's table, derived via immunoSEQ multiplex PCR, lists solely in-frame clones and lacks some. The table lists under 400,000 clones, 88% of them singletons. The sample was PBMCs or T cells enriched from blood (not recorded which). The receptor set was obtained from a woman in her twenties or thirties who had been exposed to COVID-19. Both conserved end residues are part of each CDR3. Each record gives: J gene, D gene, V gene, clone size, CDR3 protein, CDR3 DNA. A D gene is named only where the DNA matches it firmly. Clone size is not always given. Where it is, it says once, few, many or a class for expanded clones.

j_gene: TRBJ2-1
d_gene: TRBD2
v_gene: TRBV7-3
abundance: few
CDR3aa: CASSPPGTSNEQFF
CDR3nt: TGTGCCAGCAGCCCTCCCGGGACTAGCAATGAGCAGTTCTTC

j_gene: TRBJ1-6
d_gene: TRBD1
v_gene: TRBV6-5
abundance: NA
CDR3aa: CASSPRTGMNSPLHF
CDR3nt: TGTGCCAGCAGTCCTCGGACAGGGATGAATTCACCCCTCCACTTT

j_gene: TRBJ1-6
d_gene: NA
v_gene: TRBV28
abundance: NA
CDR3aa: CASSPLTVGSYNSPLHF
CDR3nt: TGTGCCAGCAGTCCCCTGACAGTGGGCTCCTATAATTCACCCCTCCACTTT

j_gene: TRBJ2-7
d_gene: TRBD2
v_gene: TRBV7-3
abundance: NA
CDR3aa: CASSPRGGAGGGEQYF
CDR3nt: TGTGCCAGCAGCCCCCGGGGGGGGGCGGGAGGTGGAGAGCAGTACTTC

j_gene: TRBJ2-3
d_gene: TRBD2
v_gene: TRBV5-1
abundance: NA
CDR3aa: CASSLEPSGSRTDTQYF
CDR3nt: TGCGCCAGCAGCTTGGAACCTAGCGGGAGTCGGACAGATACGCAGTATTTT

j_gene: TRBJ2-3
d_gene: NA
v_gene: TRBV2
abundance: NA
CDR3aa: CAIGGASTDTQYF
CDR3nt: TGTGCCATAGGGGGGGCGAGCACAGATACGCAGTATTTT

j_gene: TRBJ1-4
d_gene: TRBD1
v_gene: TRBV9
abundance: NA
CDR3aa: CASSRTGGGEKLFF
CDR3nt: TGTGCCAGCAGCCGGACAGGTGGGGGGGAAAAACTGTTTTTT

j_gene: TRBJ2-1
d_gene: TRBD2
v_gene: TRBV9
abundance: NA
CDR3aa: CASSVEASGSYEQFF
CDR3nt: TGTGCCAGCAGCGTAGAGGCTAGCGGGAGCTATGAGCAGTTCTTC

j_gene: TRBJ2-7
d_gene: NA
v_gene: TRBV27
abundance: NA
CDR3aa: CASSLGGAPEQYF
CDR3nt: TGTGCCAGCAGTTTAGGGGGGGCTCCCGAGCAGTACTTC

j_gene: TRBJ1-2
d_gene: NA
v_gene: TRBV5-1
abundance: NA
CDR3aa: CASSLGSSTFNYGYTF
CDR3nt: TGCGCCAGCAGCTTGGGGAGTTCTACCTTTAACTATGGCTACACCTTC

j_gene: TRBJ1-2
d_gene: NA
v_gene: TRBV30
abundance: NA
CDR3aa: CACRTQELRYTF
CDR3nt: TGTGCCTGCAGAACACAAGAATTACGTTACACCTTC

j_gene: TRBJ1-1
d_gene: TRBD1
v_gene: TRBV3-1/TRBV3-2
abundance: few
CDR3aa: CASTQQGLSTEAFF
CDR3nt: TGTGCCAGCACCCAACAGGGGTTAAGCACTGAAGCTTTCTTT

j_gene: TRBJ2-1
d_gene: TRBD1
v_gene: TRBV27
abundance: NA
CDR3aa: CASSYNRGLRNEQFF
CDR3nt: TGTGCCAGCAGTTACAACAGGGGGTTGAGAAATGAGCAGTTCTTC

j_gene: TRBJ2-2
d_gene: NA
v_gene: TRBV6-5
abundance: NA
CDR3aa: CASTTSGELFF
CDR3nt: TGTGCCAGCACCACTTCTGGGGAGCTGTTTTTT

j_gene: TRBJ1-2
d_gene: TRBD1
v_gene: TRBV6-1
abundance: once
CDR3aa: CASSDRGRIIYGYTF
CDR3nt: TGTGCCAGCAGTGATAGGGGGCGCATTATCTATGGCTACACCTTC

j_gene: TRBJ1-1
d_gene: NA
v_gene: TRBV3-1/TRBV3-2
abundance: NA
CDR3aa: CASSQTAGVDTEAFF
CDR3nt: TGTGCCAGCAGCCAGACCGCAGGGGTTGACACTGAAGCTTTCTTT

j_gene: TRBJ2-3
d_gene: NA
v_gene: TRBV21-1
abundance: NA
CDR3aa: CASSKMQGNSTDTQYF
CDR3nt: TGTGCCAGCAGCAAAATGCAGGGGAATAGTACAGATACGCAGTATTTT

j_gene: TRBJ2-1
d_gene: TRBD2
v_gene: TRBV18
abundance: NA
CDR3aa: CASSLAGYSYNEQFF
CDR3nt: TGTGCCAGCTCCCTAGCGGGGTACTCCTACAATGAGCAGTTCTTC

j_gene: TRBJ2-3
d_gene: TRBD1
v_gene: TRBV28
abundance: NA
CDR3aa: CASMGFDRGYRTDTQYF
CDR3nt: TGTGCCAGCATGGGGTTCGACAGGGGATATCGCACAGATACGCAGTATTTT

j_gene: TRBJ2-7
d_gene: NA
v_gene: TRBV7-2
abundance: NA
CDR3aa: CASSSRRGGGEYEQYF
CDR3nt: TGTGCCAGCAGCTCCCGCAGGGGAGGGGGTGAATACGAGCAGTACTTC

j_gene: TRBJ2-3
d_gene: NA
v_gene: TRBV2
abundance: once
CDR3aa: CASTVADTQYF
CDR3nt: TGTGCCAGCACCGTCGCAGATACGCAGTATTTT

j_gene: TRBJ2-2
d_gene: NA
v_gene: TRBV27
abundance: NA
CDR3aa: CASSHPGNTGELFF
CDR3nt: TGTGCCAGCAGCCACCCAGGGAACACCGGGGAGCTGTTTTTT

j_gene: TRBJ1-1
d_gene: NA
v_gene: TRBV5-1
abundance: NA
CDR3aa: CASSFQGGGNTEAFF
CDR3nt: TGCGCCAGCAGCTTCCAGGGAGGAGGGAACACTGAAGCTTTCTTT

j_gene: TRBJ2-6
d_gene: NA
v_gene: TRBV27
abundance: NA
CDR3aa: CASSLPRGAGANVLTF
CDR3nt: TGTGCCAGCAGTTTACCCAGGGGGGCTGGGGCCAACGTCCTGACTTTC

j_gene: TRBJ2-1
d_gene: TRBD1
v_gene: TRBV3-1/TRBV3-2
abundance: NA
CDR3aa: CASSQGTPSDRDFYNEQFF
CDR3nt: TGTGCCAGCAGCCAAGGCACCCCCTCGGACAGGGACTTCTACAATGAGCAGTTCTTC

j_gene: TRBJ1-4
d_gene: TRBD1
v_gene: TRBV28
abundance: NA
CDR3aa: CASTGQGSTNEKLFF
CDR3nt: TGTGCCAGCACGGGACAGGGGTCTACTAATGAAAAACTGTTTTTT

j_gene: TRBJ1-2
d_gene: TRBD1
v_gene: TRBV19
abundance: NA
CDR3aa: CASSKGQERHGYTF
CDR3nt: TGTGCCAGTAGTAAGGGACAGGAGAGACATGGCTACACCTTC

j_gene: TRBJ1-2
d_gene: TRBD1
v_gene: TRBV5-6
abundance: NA
CDR3aa: CASSTGGAYYGYTF
CDR3nt: TGTGCCAGCAGCACAGGGGGCGCCTACTATGGCTACACCTTC

j_gene: TRBJ1-2
d_gene: NA
v_gene: TRBV6-6
abundance: NA
CDR3aa: CATYRGNNYGYTF
CDR3nt: TGTGCCACATACCGGGGGAATAACTATGGCTACACCTTC

j_gene: TRBJ2-2
d_gene: TRBD1
v_gene: TRBV3-1/TRBV3-2
abundance: NA
CDR3aa: CASSPGQGLFAGELFF
CDR3nt: TGTGCCAGCAGCCCGGGACAGGGCTTGTTTGCCGGGGAGCTGTTTTTT

j_gene: TRBJ2-5
d_gene: TRBD1
v_gene: TRBV6-5
abundance: NA
CDR3aa: CASSYSGPGGAETQYF
CDR3nt: TGTGCCAGCAGTTACTCGGGTCCAGGGGGCGCGGAGACCCAGTACTTC

j_gene: TRBJ2-7
d_gene: NA
v_gene: TRBV29-1
abundance: NA
CDR3aa: CSVLGGTSNEQYF
CDR3nt: TGCAGCGTTCTGGGCGGGACTTCAAACGAGCAGTACTTC

j_gene: TRBJ1-5
d_gene: NA
v_gene: TRBV12-5
abundance: NA
CDR3aa: CASGLLGNQPQHF
CDR3nt: TGTGCTAGTGGTTTGCTCGGCAATCAGCCCCAGCATTTT

j_gene: TRBJ1-1
d_gene: TRBD1
v_gene: TRBV19
abundance: once
CDR3aa: CASSITTGATEAFF
CDR3nt: TGTGCCAGTAGTATCACGACAGGGGCGACTGAAGCTTTCTTT

j_gene: TRBJ2-2
d_gene: NA
v_gene: TRBV3-1/TRBV3-2
abundance: NA
CDR3aa: CASSHRGRGELFF
CDR3nt: TGTGCCAGCAGCCACAGGGGAAGAGGGGAGCTGTTTTTT

j_gene: TRBJ1-1
d_gene: TRBD1
v_gene: TRBV10-1
abundance: once
CDR3aa: CAVKGGEDTEAFF
CDR3nt: TGCGCCGTCAAAGGGGGCGAGGACACTGAAGCTTTCTTT

j_gene: TRBJ2-1
d_gene: TRBD2
v_gene: TRBV19
abundance: NA
CDR3aa: CASSRTGTSGLSSANEQFF
CDR3nt: TGTGCCAGTAGTAGAACCGGGACTAGCGGGTTAAGCTCCGCGAATGAGCAGTTCTTC

j_gene: TRBJ1-2
d_gene: NA
v_gene: TRBV3-1/TRBV3-2
abundance: NA
CDR3aa: CASSQVSGADGYTF
CDR3nt: TGTGCCAGCAGCCAAGTCTCAGGGGCTGACGGCTACACCTTC

j_gene: TRBJ2-6
d_gene: NA
v_gene: TRBV10-2
abundance: NA
CDR3aa: CATKFGASGANVLTF
CDR3nt: TGCGCCACCAAGTTCGGAGCGTCTGGGGCCAACGTCCTGACTTTC

j_gene: TRBJ1-1
d_gene: NA
v_gene: TRBV28
abundance: NA
CDR3aa: CASSLGPRTEAFF
CDR3nt: TGTGCCAGCAGTCTGGGCCCACGCACTGAAGCTTTCTTT

j_gene: TRBJ1-2
d_gene: NA
v_gene: TRBV27
abundance: NA
CDR3aa: CASSLNGGYGYTF
CDR3nt: TGTGCCAGCAGTTTAAATGGGGGGTATGGCTACACCTTC

j_gene: TRBJ2-3
d_gene: TRBD2
v_gene: TRBV7-6
abundance: NA
CDR3aa: CASSLRLAGGFSTDTQYF
CDR3nt: TGTGCCAGCAGCCTTAGACTAGCGGGAGGGTTTAGCACAGATACGCAGTATTTT

j_gene: TRBJ2-2
d_gene: TRBD2
v_gene: TRBV2
abundance: once
CDR3aa: CASSETGTSGRAVGSTGELFF
CDR3nt: TGTGCCAGCAGTGAGACCGGGACTAGCGGGAGGGCGGTCGGGAGCACCGGGGAGCTGTTTTTT

j_gene: TRBJ1-2
d_gene: TRBD1
v_gene: TRBV28
abundance: NA
CDR3aa: CASSLGQGTYGYTF
CDR3nt: TGTGCCAGCAGTTTAGGACAGGGAACCTATGGCTACACCTTC

j_gene: TRBJ2-3
d_gene: NA
v_gene: TRBV24-1
abundance: NA
CDR3aa: CATSDFEGGTDTQYF
CDR3nt: TGTGCCACCAGTGATTTCGAGGGAGGCACAGATACGCAGTATTTT

j_gene: TRBJ1-1
d_gene: NA
v_gene: TRBV28
abundance: NA
CDR3aa: CASSRPWALEAFF
CDR3nt: TGTGCCAGCAGCCGCCCTTGGGCACTTGAAGCTTTCTTT

j_gene: TRBJ1-2
d_gene: TRBD1
v_gene: TRBV19
abundance: NA
CDR3aa: CASTKDRVGGYTF
CDR3nt: TGTGCCAGTACAAAAGACAGGGTTGGAGGCTACACCTTC

j_gene: TRBJ2-3
d_gene: TRBD1
v_gene: TRBV9
abundance: NA
CDR3aa: CASSVGTGLSTDTQYF
CDR3nt: TGTGCCAGCAGCGTCGGGACAGGGCTGAGTACAGATACGCAGTATTTT

j_gene: TRBJ2-5
d_gene: NA
v_gene: TRBV10-1
abundance: NA
CDR3aa: CASSEQASRTQYF
CDR3nt: TGCGCCAGCAGTGAGCAGGCCTCTCGGACCCAGTACTTC

j_gene: TRBJ1-2
d_gene: TRBD1
v_gene: TRBV6-5
abundance: NA
CDR3aa: CASSVDGTALLGYTF
CDR3nt: TGTGCCAGCAGCGTGGACGGGACAGCCCTTCTTGGCTACACCTTC

j_gene: TRBJ2-7
d_gene: NA
v_gene: TRBV4-1
abundance: NA
CDR3aa: CASSPSTGVPLSPEQYF
CDR3nt: TGCGCCAGCAGCCCGTCCACTGGAGTCCCCCTATCACCGGAGCAGTACTTC

j_gene: TRBJ2-2
d_gene: NA
v_gene: TRBV9
abundance: once
CDR3aa: CASSPNPSANTGELFF
CDR3nt: TGTGCCAGCAGCCCTAACCCTAGCGCGAACACCGGGGAGCTGTTTTTT

j_gene: TRBJ1-1
d_gene: NA
v_gene: TRBV7-2
abundance: NA
CDR3aa: CASSLGGLYYGTEAFF
CDR3nt: TGTGCCAGCAGCTTAGGGGGACTCTATTATGGCACTGAAGCTTTCTTT

j_gene: TRBJ2-3
d_gene: TRBD2
v_gene: TRBV2
abundance: once
CDR3aa: CASSGIAGVTDTQYF
CDR3nt: TGTGCCAGCAGTGGGATAGCGGGAGTAACAGATACGCAGTATTTT

j_gene: TRBJ2-1
d_gene: TRBD2
v_gene: TRBV29-1
abundance: NA
CDR3aa: CSARGVAGGTGEQFF
CDR3nt: TGCAGCGCAAGGGGCGTAGCGGGAGGGACGGGTGAGCAGTTCTTC

j_gene: TRBJ1-2
d_gene: TRBD1
v_gene: TRBV11-2
abundance: NA
CDR3aa: CASSTRGQGYTF
CDR3nt: TGTGCCAGCAGCACCAGGGGGCAGGGCTACACCTTC

j_gene: TRBJ2-1
d_gene: TRBD1
v_gene: TRBV7-8
abundance: NA
CDR3aa: CASSGRTGGFTEQFF
CDR3nt: TGTGCCAGCAGCGGTCGGACAGGGGGTTTCACTGAGCAGTTCTTC

j_gene: TRBJ2-7
d_gene: NA
v_gene: TRBV12-3/TRBV12-4
abundance: NA
CDR3aa: CASSLRQAYEQYF
CDR3nt: TGTGCCAGCAGTTTGCGACAGGCCTACGAGCAGTACTTC

j_gene: TRBJ1-4
d_gene: TRBD1
v_gene: TRBV9
abundance: NA
CDR3aa: CASSPWTGLNEKLFF
CDR3nt: TGTGCCAGCAGCCCATGGACAGGACTTAATGAAAAACTGTTTTTT